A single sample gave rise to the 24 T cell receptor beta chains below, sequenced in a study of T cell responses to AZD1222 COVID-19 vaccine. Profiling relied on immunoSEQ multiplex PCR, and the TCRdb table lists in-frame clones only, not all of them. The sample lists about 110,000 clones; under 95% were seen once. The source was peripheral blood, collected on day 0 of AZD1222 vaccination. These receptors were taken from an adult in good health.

CDR3: CASSSREGGFSSYNEQFF. For the CDR3, the DNA is TGTGCCAGCAGCTCCCGCGAGGGGGGATTCAGCTCCTACAATGAGCAGTTCTTC. This rearrangement joins TRBV7-9 to TRBJ2-1; D is perhaps TRBD1 or TRBD2 (6 bases each). Germline CDR1 SEHNR, CDR2 FQNEAQ (reference sequence). The CDR3 is made up of 18 amino acids. V lost 4 bases, J lost 0 bases, and 19 bases lay in between.

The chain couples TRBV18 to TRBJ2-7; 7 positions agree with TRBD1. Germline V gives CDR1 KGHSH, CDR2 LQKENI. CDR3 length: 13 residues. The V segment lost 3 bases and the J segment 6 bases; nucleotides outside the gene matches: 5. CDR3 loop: CASSPTGVGEQYF. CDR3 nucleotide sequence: TGTGCCAGCTCACCCACAGGGGTCGGCGAGCAGTACTTC.

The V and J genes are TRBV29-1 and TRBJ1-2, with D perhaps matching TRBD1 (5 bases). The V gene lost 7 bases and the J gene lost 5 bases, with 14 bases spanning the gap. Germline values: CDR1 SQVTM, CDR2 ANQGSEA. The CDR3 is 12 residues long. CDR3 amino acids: CSARDGLYGYTF. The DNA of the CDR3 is TGCAGCGCGAGGGACGGATTATATGGCTACACCTTC.

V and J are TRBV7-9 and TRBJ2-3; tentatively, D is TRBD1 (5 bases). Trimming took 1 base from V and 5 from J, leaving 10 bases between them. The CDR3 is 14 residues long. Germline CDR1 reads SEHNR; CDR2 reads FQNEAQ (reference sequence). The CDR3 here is CASSLVQGGDTQYF. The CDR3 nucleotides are TGTGCCAGCAGCTTAGTCCAGGGTGGAGATACGCAGTATTTT. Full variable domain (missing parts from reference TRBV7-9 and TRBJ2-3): DTGVSQNPRHKITKRGQNVTFRCDPISEHNRLYWYRQTLGQGPEFLTYFQNEAQLEKSRLLSDRFSAERPKGSFSTLEIQRTEQGDSAMYLCASSLVQGGDTQYFGPGTRLTVL.

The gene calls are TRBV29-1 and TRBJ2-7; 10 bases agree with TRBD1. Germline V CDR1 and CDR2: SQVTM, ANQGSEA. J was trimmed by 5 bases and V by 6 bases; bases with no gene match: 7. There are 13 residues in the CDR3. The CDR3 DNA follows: TGCAGCGTGGCCCGGGACAGGGGCAACGAGCAGTACTTC. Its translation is CSVARDRGNEQYF.

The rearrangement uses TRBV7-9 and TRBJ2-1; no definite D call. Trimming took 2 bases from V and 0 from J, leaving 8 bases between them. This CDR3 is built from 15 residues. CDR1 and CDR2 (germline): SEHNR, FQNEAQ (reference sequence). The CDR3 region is CASSLSGSSYNEQFF. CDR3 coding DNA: TGTGCCAGCAGCTTATCGGGCAGCTCCTACAATGAGCAGTTCTTC.

The DNA for the CDR3 is TGTGCCAGCAGTTACCAAACTAAGCAGTACTTC. It translates to CASSYQTKQYF. The chain is built from TRBV6-5 and TRBJ2-7; D gene ambiguous. Between the trimmed V and J ends, which lost 2 bases and 8 bases, there was a span of 7 bases. Germline V lookup: CDR1 MNHEY, CDR2 SVGAGI. CDR3 size: 11 residues.

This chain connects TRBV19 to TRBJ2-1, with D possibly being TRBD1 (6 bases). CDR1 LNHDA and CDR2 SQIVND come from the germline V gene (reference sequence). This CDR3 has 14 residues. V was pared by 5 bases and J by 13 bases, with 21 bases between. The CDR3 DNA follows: TGTGCCAGTAGTTCCGCAGGACAGCCCTGGTTCCAGTTCTTC. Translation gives CASSSAGQPWFQFF.

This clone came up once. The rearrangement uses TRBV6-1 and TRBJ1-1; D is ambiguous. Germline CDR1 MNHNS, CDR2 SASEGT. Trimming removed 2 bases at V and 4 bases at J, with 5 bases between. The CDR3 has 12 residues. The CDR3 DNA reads TGTGCCAGCAGTGAACCGCTCACTGAAGCTTTCTTT. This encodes CASSEPLTEAFF.

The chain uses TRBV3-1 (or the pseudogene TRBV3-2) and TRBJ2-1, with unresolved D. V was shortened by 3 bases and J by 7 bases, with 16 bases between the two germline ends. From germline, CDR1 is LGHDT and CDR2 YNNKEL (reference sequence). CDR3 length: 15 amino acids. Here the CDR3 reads CASSHNAHAINEQFF. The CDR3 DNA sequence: TGTGCCAGCAGCCATAACGCCCACGCCATAAATGAGCAGTTCTTC.

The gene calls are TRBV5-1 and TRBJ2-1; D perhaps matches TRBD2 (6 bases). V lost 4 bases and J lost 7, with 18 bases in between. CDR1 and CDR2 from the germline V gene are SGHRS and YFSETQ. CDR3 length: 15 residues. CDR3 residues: CASSPDGRGFNEQFF. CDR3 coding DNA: TGCGCCAGCAGCCCCGACGGCCGGGGGTTTAATGAGCAGTTCTTC.

The CDR3: CAASRSMNTEAFF. CDR3 sequence (DNA): TGTGCCGCGTCGAGATCCATGAACACTGAAGCTTTCTTT. The genes are TRBV6-5 and TRBJ1-1; the D is unclear. V was clipped by 11 bases and J by 0 bases, with 13 bases between them. The CDR3 has 13 residues. Germline V gene sequence: CDR1 MNHEY, CDR2 SVGAGI.

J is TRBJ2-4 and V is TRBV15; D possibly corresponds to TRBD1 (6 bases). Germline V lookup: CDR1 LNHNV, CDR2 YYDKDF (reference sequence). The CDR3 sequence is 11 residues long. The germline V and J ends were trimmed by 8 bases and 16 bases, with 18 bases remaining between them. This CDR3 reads CATSSGQFRYF. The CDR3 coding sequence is TGTGCCACCTCATCGGGACAATTCAGATACTTC.

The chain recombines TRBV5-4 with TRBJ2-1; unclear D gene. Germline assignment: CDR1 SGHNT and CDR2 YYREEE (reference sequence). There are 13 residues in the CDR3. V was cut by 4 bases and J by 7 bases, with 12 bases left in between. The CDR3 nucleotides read TGTGCCAGCAGCCCCTACTATGGGAATGAGCAGTTCTTC. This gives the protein CASSPYYGNEQFF.

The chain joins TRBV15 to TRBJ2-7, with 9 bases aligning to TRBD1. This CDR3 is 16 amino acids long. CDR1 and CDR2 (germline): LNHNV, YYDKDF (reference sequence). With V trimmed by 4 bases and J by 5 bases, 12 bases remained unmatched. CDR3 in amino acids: CATSIPGGTGINEQYF. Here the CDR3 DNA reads TGTGCCACCAGCATCCCGGGCGGGACAGGGATCAACGAGCAGTACTTC.

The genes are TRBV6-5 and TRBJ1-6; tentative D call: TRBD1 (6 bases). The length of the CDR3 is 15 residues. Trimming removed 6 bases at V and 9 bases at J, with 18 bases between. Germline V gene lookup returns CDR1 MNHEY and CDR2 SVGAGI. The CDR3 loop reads CASSGARDTSSPLHF. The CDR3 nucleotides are TGTGCCAGCAGCGGCGCACGGGACACCTCTTCACCCCTCCACTTT.

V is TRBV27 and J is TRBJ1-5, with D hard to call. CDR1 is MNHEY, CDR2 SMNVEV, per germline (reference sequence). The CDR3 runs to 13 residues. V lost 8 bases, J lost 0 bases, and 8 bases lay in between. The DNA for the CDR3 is TGTGCCAGCGGTTACGATAGCAATCAGCCCCAGCATTTT. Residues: CASGYDSNQPQHF.

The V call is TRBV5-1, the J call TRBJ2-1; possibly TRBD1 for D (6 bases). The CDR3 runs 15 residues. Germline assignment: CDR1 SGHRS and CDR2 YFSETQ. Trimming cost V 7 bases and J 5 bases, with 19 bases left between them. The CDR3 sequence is CASWSRDNLNNEQFF. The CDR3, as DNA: TGCGCCAGCTGGAGCCGGGACAACCTTAACAATGAGCAGTTCTTC.

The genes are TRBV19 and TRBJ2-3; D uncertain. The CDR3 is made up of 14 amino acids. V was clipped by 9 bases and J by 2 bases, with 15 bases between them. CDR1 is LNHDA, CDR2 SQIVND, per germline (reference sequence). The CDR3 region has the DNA TGTGCCAGCGGTCAAGGCGTACACACAGATACGCAGTATTTT. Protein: CASGQGVHTDTQYF.

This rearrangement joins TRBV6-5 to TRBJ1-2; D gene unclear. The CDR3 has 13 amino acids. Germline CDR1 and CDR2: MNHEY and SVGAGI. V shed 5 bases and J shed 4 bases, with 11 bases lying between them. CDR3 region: CASSPGFGYGYTF. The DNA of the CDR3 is TGTGCCAGCAGTCCCGGATTCGGCTATGGCTACACCTTC.

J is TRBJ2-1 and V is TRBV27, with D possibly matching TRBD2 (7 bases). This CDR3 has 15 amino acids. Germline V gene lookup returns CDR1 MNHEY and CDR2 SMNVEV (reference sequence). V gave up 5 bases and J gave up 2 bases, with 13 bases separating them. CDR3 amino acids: CASSRGGATYNEQFF. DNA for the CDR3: TGTGCCAGCAGTCGTGGGGGGGCAACCTACAATGAGCAGTTCTTC.

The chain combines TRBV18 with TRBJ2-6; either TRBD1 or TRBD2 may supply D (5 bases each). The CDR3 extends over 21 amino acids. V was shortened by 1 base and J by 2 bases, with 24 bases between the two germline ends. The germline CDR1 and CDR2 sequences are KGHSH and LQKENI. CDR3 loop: CASSPRPPRVNRDPGANVLTF. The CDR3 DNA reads TGTGCCAGCTCACCACGGCCCCCCAGGGTAAATCGGGATCCTGGGGCCAACGTCCTGACTTTC.

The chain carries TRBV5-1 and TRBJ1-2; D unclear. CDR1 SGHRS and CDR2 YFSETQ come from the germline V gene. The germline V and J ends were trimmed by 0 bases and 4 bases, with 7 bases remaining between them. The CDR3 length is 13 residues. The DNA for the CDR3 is TGCGCCAGCAGCTTGGACTCCGTCTATGGCTACACCTTC. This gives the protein CASSLDSVYGYTF. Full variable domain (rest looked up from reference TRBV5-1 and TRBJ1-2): KAGVTQTPRYLIKTRGQQVTLSCSPISGHRSVSWYQQTPGQGLQFLFEYFSETQRNKGNFPGRFSGRQFSNSRSEMNVSTLELGDSALYLCASSLDSVYGYTFGSGTRLTVV.

Written as DNA, the CDR3 is TGCGCCAGCAGTCAATATATGGGGGAAAGAAACATTCAGTACTTC. This codes for CASSQYMGERNIQYF. This sequence joins TRBV23-1 and TRBJ2-4, with D perhaps TRBD1 or TRBD2 (5 bases each). TRBV23-1 is an ORF; its function is uncertain. CDR3 length: 15 residues. Trimming left V 1 base short and J 6 bases short, with 13 bases between.